These T cell receptor beta chains were read from a single sample in a study of cytomegalovirus exposure and HLA in healthy donors. Sequencing was performed with immunoSEQ multiplex PCR; in TCRdb, only in-frame clones are kept and a portion is missing. The data include 100,000 to 150,000 clones; the top ten clones carry roughly 1.6%. The sample consisted of PBMCs. These receptor sequences come from a woman aged 40 to 50 in good health and CMV-seronegative. Each CDR3 is given with its conserved first and last residue.

cdr3_aa j_call cdr3_length v_call
CASSQDSGGAYNEQFF TRBJ2-1 16 TRBV4-2
CAISDSTNEKLFF TRBJ1-4 13 TRBV10-3
CASSLGTPNRGDTQYF TRBJ2-3 16 TRBV5-1
CAISDSSRDRGQPQHF TRBJ1-5 16 TRBV10-3
CASSIGDRANEQFF TRBJ2-1 14 TRBV19
CASSQVGKGAYGYTF TRBJ1-2 15 TRBV4-3
CASSLRQGAPGELFF TRBJ2-2 15 TRBV5-4
CASSFGDRTYGYTF TRBJ1-2 14 TRBV28
CASSLGGTGNYGYTF TRBJ1-2 15 TRBV13
CASSPLVAGFYGYTF TRBJ1-2 15 TRBV19
CASGIKFDRSYGYTF TRBJ1-2 15 TRBV27
CASSIGRGETQYF TRBJ2-5 13 TRBV5-8
CASSPTEGRTETQYF TRBJ2-5 15 TRBV18
CASGLASDRVYYGYTF TRBJ1-2 16 TRBV12-5